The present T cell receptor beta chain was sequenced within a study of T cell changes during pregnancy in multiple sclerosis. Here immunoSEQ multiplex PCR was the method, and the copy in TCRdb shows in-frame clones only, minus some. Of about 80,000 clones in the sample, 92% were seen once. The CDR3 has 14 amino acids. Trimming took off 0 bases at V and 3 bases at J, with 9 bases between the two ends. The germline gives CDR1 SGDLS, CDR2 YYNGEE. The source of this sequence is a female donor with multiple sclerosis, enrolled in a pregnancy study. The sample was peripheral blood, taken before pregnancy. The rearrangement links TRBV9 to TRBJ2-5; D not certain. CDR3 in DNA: TGTGCCAGCAGCGTAGCTTCTCAGGAAGAGACCCAGTACTTC. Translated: CASSVASQEETQYF.